Each of the 12 T cell receptor beta chains below was sequenced from the same sample in a study of cytomegalovirus exposure and HLA in healthy donors. The PCR was carried out with 60 Vbeta primers and 13 Jbeta primers. The assay was immunoSEQ multiplex PCR, and TCRdb's table has in-frame clones only and misses some. The repertoire holds 150,000 to 200,000 clones, around 80% seen once, with about 1.5% in the top ten. What was sequenced was PBMCs. These receptors all stem from a woman under 40 in good health and CMV-seropositive.

J is TRBJ1-2 and V is TRBV21-1. TRBV21-1 is a recognized pseudogene. The CDR3 covers 20 residues. The DNA of the CDR3 is TGTGCCAGCAGCAAAAAAGTAGGAGGAGTTGAGCCCCCAGATCGGTATGGCTACACCTTC. This gives the protein CASSKKVGGVEPPDRYGYTF.

V and J are TRBV27 and TRBJ2-7, with a possible D match to TRBD1 (5 bases). CDR3 length: 15 residues. V dropped 7 bases and J dropped 5 bases, with 21 bases sitting between them. Germline CDR1 is MNHEY and CDR2 is SMNVEV (reference sequence). The CDR3 is CASKTLGLGIHEQYF. CDR3 bases: TGTGCCAGCAAGACCCTGGGGCTAGGGATCCACGAGCAGTACTTC.

This chain joins TRBV29-1 and TRBJ2-4, with 9 bases that match TRBD2. The V and J ends lost 5 bases and 4 bases, in that order; junction bases with no gene match: 9. Per the germline V gene, CDR1 is SQVTM and CDR2 is ANQGSEA. The CDR3 is made up of 15 amino acids. CDR3 nucleotide sequence: TGCAGCGTTACCACCCCGGGACTAGCAAAAAACATTCAGTACTTC. It encodes CSVTTPGLAKNIQYF.

V and J are TRBV7-3 and TRBJ2-1, with 7 bases matching TRBD2. The V gene's germline CDR1 is SGHTA and CDR2 FQGTGA. The CDR3 totals 15 residues. J gave up 5 bases and V 2 bases, and 6 bases lay outside the gene matches. The CDR3: CASSLGSGYNNEQFF. The CDR3 bases are TGTGCCAGCAGCTTAGGTAGCGGGTATAACAATGAGCAGTTCTTC. Full variable domain (rest looked up from reference TRBV7-3 and TRBJ2-1): GAGVSQTPSNKVTEKGKYVELRCDPISGHTALYWYRQSLGQGPEFLIYFQGTGAADDSGLPNDRFFAVRPEGSVSTLKIQRTERGDSAVYLCASSLGSGYNNEQFFGPGTRLTVL.

The J gene is TRBJ2-7, the V gene TRBV5-4; D gene ambiguous. Trimming left V 0 bases short and J 6 bases short, with 7 bases between. The CDR3 has 12 amino acids. Germline CDR1 SGHNT, CDR2 YYREEE (reference sequence). The CDR3 coding sequence is TGTGCCAGCAGCTTGGGGCTAGGCGAGCAGTACTTC. Protein product: CASSLGLGEQYF. The full variable domain, with the rest looked up from reference TRBV5-4 and TRBJ2-7, is ETGVTQSPTHLIKTRGQQVTLRCSSQSGHNTVSWYQQALGQGPQFIFQYYREEENGRGNFPPRFSGLQFPNYSSELNVNALELDDSALYLCASSLGLGEQYFGPGTRLTVT.

The chain joins TRBV28 to TRBJ1-2, with D hard to call. The CDR3 runs 12 residues. The V end lost 5 bases, the J end lost 2 bases, and 6 bases lay between the germline ends. Germline V lookup: CDR1 MDHEN, CDR2 SYDVKM. The CDR3 DNA sequence: TGTGCCAGCAGTACATCCAACTATGGCTACACCTTC. It translates to CASSTSNYGYTF.

V is TRBV28 and J is TRBJ2-7; D is possibly TRBD2 (5 bases). Between the trimmed V and J ends, which lost 7 bases and 3 bases, there was a span of 7 bases. Per the germline V gene, CDR1 is MDHEN and CDR2 is SYDVKM. There are 11 residues in the CDR3. CDR3 coding DNA: TGTGCCAGCAACGAGGGCTACGAGCAGTACTTC. Residues: CASNEGYEQYF.

This clone showed up just once. The rearrangement joins TRBV6-1 to TRBJ1-3; 11 bases are shared with TRBD1. Trimming took 4 bases from V and 2 from J; bases not matched to a gene: 7. This CDR3 is built from 17 residues. The germline CDR1 and CDR2 sequences are MNHNS and SASEGT. CDR3 coding DNA: TGTGCCAGCAGTGCCCGGGACAGGGGGAAAGCTGGAAACACCATATATTTT. Its translation is CASSARDRGKAGNTIYF.

This clone has only a few counts. V and J are TRBV11-3 and TRBJ1-1; D uncertain. Deletions cut 1 base from V and 3 bases from J, with 12 bases between. Germline loops: CDR1 SGHNT, CDR2 YENEEA. This CDR3 is built from 15 residues. CDR3 amino acids: CASSLGRYTDTEAFF. As DNA, the CDR3 is TGTGCCAGCAGCTTAGGGCGGTATACGGACACTGAAGCTTTCTTT. The variable domain in full, with the rest retrieved from reference TRBV11-3 and TRBJ1-1, is EAGVVQSPRYKIIEKKQPVAFWCNPISGHNTLYWYLQNLGQGPELLIRYENEEAVDDSQLPKDRFSAERLKGVDSTLKIQPAELGDSAVYLCASSLGRYTDTEAFFGQGTRLTVV.

The chain joins TRBV4-3 to TRBJ2-2; 10 bases agree with TRBD1. Germline V CDR1 and CDR2: LGHNA, YSLEER. The CDR3 loop spans 15 amino acids. V was pared by 6 bases and J by 7 bases, with 8 bases of the junction left unmatched. As DNA, the CDR3 is TGCGCCAGCAGTCCAAGACAGGGGGCAAACGGGGAGCTGTTTTTT. Translation: CASSPRQGANGELFF.

The chain recombines TRBV6-1 with TRBJ2-1; 11 nucleotides match TRBD2. Per germline, CDR1 MNHNS and CDR2 SASEGT. Unmatched junction bases numbered 4, after V lost 6 bases and J lost 3 bases. The CDR3 has 15 residues. The DNA of the CDR3 is TGTGCCAGCAGAGCCCTAGCGGGAGGCTACAATGAGCAGTTCTTC. Amino acid sequence: CASRALAGGYNEQFF.

This sequence joins TRBV6-1 and TRBJ1-2; tentative D call: TRBD1 (6 bases). The CDR3 is made up of 13 amino acids. The germline CDR1 and CDR2 sequences are MNHNS and SASEGT. V was clipped by 7 bases and J by 4 bases, with 13 bases between them. The CDR3 spells CASNLDRSYGYTF. The CDR3 nucleotides read TGTGCCAGCAACCTAGACAGGAGCTATGGCTACACCTTC.